The subject of this entry is one T cell receptor beta chain. Its antigen is as yet unknown. This specimen comes from a study of monozygotic twins with inflammatory bowel disease. The CDR3 covers 16 residues. Germline CDR1 is LGHDT and CDR2 is YNNKEL (reference sequence). Findings and limits, study-wide: Patient-to-patient differences in immunosuppressive treatment may have added variability to the repertoires. Evidence failed to back one strong IBD-linked signal or clonotype. Researchers were unable to tell different T cell subtypes apart.

Reanalyzing the 5' RACE reads, TCRdb keeps one entry per CDR3 protein, without DNA. This listing includes fewer than 200,000 distinct CDR3 sequences. A roughly 2.5 ml blood sample was drawn per donor. The clonotype comes from a human donor with ulcerative colitis or Crohn's disease, or a healthy co-twin of an affected twin (not recorded which). Material: blood. The chain links TRBV3-1 to TRBJ2-1; TCRdb's D gene call, TRBD2, goes unchecked for lack of DNA. The chain's CDR3 is CASSQGRTSGADEQFF.